This TCR beta chain was captured by sequencing in a study of breast tumors, draining lymph nodes, adjacent tissues. Samples came from axillary lymph nodes draining the breast cancer. Study results and limitations: Tumor TCR diversity was below lymph nodes but above nontumor tissue. That most tumor T cells come from lymph nodes remained unproven. Findings are consistent with lymph node origin and intratumoral expansion of most tumor T cells.

TCRdb fed the multiplex PCR reads into MiXCR, producing one record per CDR3 protein. This repertoire shows 250,000 or so distinct CDR3 sequences, about 33% found once; its top ten account for 0.85% to 1.3%. A remark on this clonotype: What it recognizes is unknown.

Germline lookup yields CDR1 MGHDK and CDR2 SYGVNS. Trimming cost V 1 base and J 3 bases, with 9 bases left between them. This CDR3 region has 15 residues. The sequence came from a female donor with breast cancer. Some clones in this sample may be carry-over from other donors' samples. Sequenced material: axillary lymph node tissue. This chain connects TRBV25-1 to TRBJ2-2; D is unresolved. The CDR3 protein is CASSEFEIYTGELFF. The CDR3 nucleotides are TGTGCCAGCAGTGAATTCGAGATCTACACCGGGGAGCTGTTTTTT.